This entry lists 3 T cell receptor beta chains sequenced from one sample in a study of CD8+ T cells in alopecia areata. Sequencing templates came from extracted RNA that was reverse transcribed into cDNA. Libraries were prepared by immunoSEQ multiplex PCR; TCRdb keeps only in-frame clonotypes and omits some of them. The sample records about 210,000 clones, 66% being singletons. Regarding treatment: oral pan-JAK inhibitor, 5-10 mg twice daily. Sequencing was performed on CD4+ T cells sorted from blood, taken around week 44, from a patient treated with tofacitinib. These receptors were taken from a human donor with alopecia areata.

This chain links TRBV2 with TRBJ1-1; TRBD1 might be the D (5 bases). Trimming left V 3 bases short and J 7 bases short, with 12 bases between. This CDR3 spans 13 amino acids. Germline V lookup: CDR1 SNHLY, CDR2 FYNNEI. The DNA of the CDR3 is TGTGCCAGCAGTGAGAATCCTGACAGTGAAGCTTTCTTT. Protein sequence: CASSENPDSEAFF. Variable domain in full (rest from reference TRBV2 and TRBJ1-1): EPEVTQTPSHQVTQMGQEVILRCVPISNHLYFYWYRQILGQKVEFLVSFYNNEISEKSEIFDDQFSVERPDGSNFTLKIRSTKLEDSAMYFCASSENPDSEAFFGQGTRLTVV.

The rearrangement uses TRBV7-3 and TRBJ1-6; D gene unclear. Germline V CDR1 and CDR2: SGHTA, FQGTGA. CDR3 length: 16 residues. Trimming pared 1 base from V and 9 bases from J, leaving 16 bases between. This CDR3 reads CASSLKAAGFGSPLHF. The DNA for the CDR3 is TGTGCCAGCAGCTTAAAGGCGGCGGGGTTCGGTTCACCCCTCCACTTT.

This clone was counted a few times. The J gene is TRBJ1-1, the V gene TRBV12-5; weak D call: TRBD1 (5 bases). The germline gives CDR1 LGHNT, CDR2 FRNRAP. The CDR3 is made up of 13 amino acids. V was trimmed by 6 bases and J by 2 bases, leaving 10 bases between them. The CDR3 DNA sequence: TGTGCTAGTGGAACTGGACAAAACACTGAAGCTTTCTTT. This gives the protein CASGTGQNTEAFF. Together with reference TRBV12-5 and TRBJ1-1, the CDR3 gives the full variable domain: DARVTQTPRHKVTEMGQEVTMRCQPILGHNTVFWYRQTMMQGLELLAYFRNRAPLDDSGMPKDRFSAEMPDATLATLKIQPSEPRDSAVYFCASGTGQNTEAFFGQGTRLTVV.